Shown below are 29 T cell receptor beta chains from a single sample sequenced in a study of graft-versus-host responses after intestinal transplantation. Sequencing used immunoSEQ multiplex PCR; TCRdb keeps in-frame clones, though not all of them. This repertoire shows 50,000 to 75,000 clones, 85% to 95% found once; its top ten account for 1.7%. What these receptors recognize is not known. The specimen was unstimulated CD8+ T cells sorted from spleen or lymph node cells, collected before transplant. The origin of the receptors is a human donor who was the organ donor for an intestinal transplant.

J is TRBJ2-1 and V is TRBV28, with 7 bases aligning to TRBD1. Germline loops: CDR1 MDHEN, CDR2 SYDVKM. The junction had 24 bases not matched to a gene; V was cut back by 8 bases and J by 5 bases. There are 19 residues in the CDR3. The CDR3 region has the DNA TGTGCCAGCGGTACAGGGGCGATCGACAAAATCACCGTACACAATGAGCAGTTCTTC. Its protein is CASGTGAIDKITVHNEQFF. Looking up the rest from reference TRBV28 and TRBJ2-1 gives the full variable domain: DVKVTQSSRYLVKRTGEKVFLECVQDMDHENMFWYRQDPGLGLRLIYFSYDVKMKEKGDIPEGYSVSREKKERFSLILESASTNQTSMYLCASGTGAIDKITVHNEQFFGPGTRLTVL.

V and J are TRBV7-6 and TRBJ1-2; perhaps TRBD1 as D (5 bases). CDR1 is SGHVS, CDR2 FNYEAQ, per germline. V was shortened by 5 bases and J by 3 bases, with 13 bases between the two germline ends. The CDR3 has 14 amino acids. CDR3 amino acids: CASSPEEGHYGYTF. CDR3 sequence (DNA): TGTGCCAGCAGCCCAGAGGAGGGGCACTATGGCTACACCTTC.

This chain joins TRBV19 and TRBJ2-1, with D perhaps matching TRBD1 (5 bases). Trimming stripped 1 base from V and 10 bases from J, with 8 bases between. Looked up from germline, CDR1 is LNHDA and CDR2 is SQIVND (reference sequence). The CDR3 contains 12 residues. In DNA form, the CDR3 reads TGTGCCAGTAGTATAGGGACATGGGAGCAGTTCTTC. Residues: CASSIGTWEQFF.

As concerns this clone: An end of the junction does not agree with germline; a read error may underlie this. V gene TRBV11-2 combines with J gene TRBJ2-7; 8 bases line up with TRBD1. The CDR3 is 15 residues long. CDR1 SGHAT and CDR2 FQNNGV come from the germline V gene. CDR3 coding DNA: TGTGCCGGCAGCTCGCTCGTCCAGGGGGCGCACGAGCAGTACTTC. Translating it yields CAGSSLVQGAHEQYF.

The V gene is TRBV7-9, the J gene TRBJ2-7; TRBD2 aligns across 10 bases. CDR1 is SEHNR, CDR2 FQNEAQ, per germline (reference sequence). The V and J ends lost 5 bases and 4 bases, in that order; junction bases with no gene match: 14. The CDR3 extends over 17 amino acids. CDR3 DNA: TGTGCCAGCAGCCCCGCGACCTCGACTAGCGGGTCTTACGAGCAGTACTTC. This codes for CASSPATSTSGSYEQYF.

The V call is TRBV6-5, the J call TRBJ1-1, with a weak D call TRBD1 (5 bases). V lost 3 bases and J lost 3, with 8 bases in between. CDR1 is MNHEY, CDR2 SVGAGI, per germline. The CDR3 spans 13 residues. CDR3 sequence reads: CASSYTGDTEAFF. The CDR3 nucleotides are TGTGCCAGCAGTTATACGGGGGACACTGAAGCTTTCTTT.

Of note for this clone: One end of the junction fails to match germline, which may point to a read error. The chain joins TRBV7-7 to TRBJ2-1, with D perhaps matching TRBD1 (6 bases). Per germline, CDR1 SSHAT and CDR2 FNYEAQ (reference sequence). The CDR3 has 15 amino acids. Here the CDR3 DNA reads TGTGCTAGCAGCTTATCAACTGGACAGCGCAATGAGCAGTTCTTC. Translation: CASSLSTGQRNEQFF.

The chain uses TRBV28 and TRBJ1-5, with D unresolved. Germline V lookup: CDR1 MDHEN, CDR2 SYDVKM. The V and J ends lost 3 bases and 2 bases respectively, with 11 bases between them. The CDR3 is 15 amino acids. The CDR3 DNA reads as TGTGCCAGCAGTTTGCGGGGTTGGGGCAATCAGCCCCAGCATTTT. It encodes CASSLRGWGNQPQHF. Supplemented by reference TRBV28 and TRBJ1-5, the full variable domain reads DVKVTQSSRYLVKRTGEKVFLECVQDMDHENMFWYRQDPGLGLRLIYFSYDVKMKEKGDIPEGYSVSREKKERFSLILESASTNQTSMYLCASSLRGWGNQPQHFGDGTRLSIL.

V usage is TRBV29-1 and J usage is TRBJ2-6, with D perhaps matching TRBD1 (5 bases). CDR3 length equals 18 residues. Trimming removed 2 bases from V and 1 base from J, with 18 bases in between. From germline, CDR1 is SQVTM and CDR2 ANQGSEA. The CDR3 protein is CSVETQAQTPSGANVLTF. DNA of the CDR3: TGCAGCGTTGAAACACAGGCTCAAACTCCTTCTGGGGCCAACGTCCTGACTTTC.

The gene calls are TRBV10-3 and TRBJ2-5; weak D call: TRBD1 (5 bases). This CDR3 is 13 amino acids long. Germline CDR1 and CDR2: ENHRY and SYGVKD. V dropped 6 bases and J dropped 2 bases, with 10 bases sitting between them. The DNA of the CDR3 is TGTGCCATCAGCCCTGGACAACAAGAGACCCAGTACTTC. As protein: CAISPGQQETQYF.

The rearrangement links TRBV6-1 to TRBJ1-5, with D unresolved. The germline gives CDR1 MNHNS, CDR2 SASEGT. Trimming cost V 0 bases and J 0 bases, with 9 bases left between them. This CDR3 is built from 16 residues. This chain's CDR3 is CASSEATGSSNQPQHF. The CDR3 nucleotides are TGTGCCAGCAGTGAAGCCACGGGGTCTAGCAATCAGCCCCAGCATTTT.

The chain joins TRBV5-4 to TRBJ2-7; a possible D gene is TRBD2 (6 bases). Germline V gene data show CDR1 as SGHNT and CDR2 as YYREEE (reference sequence). This CDR3 contains 18 residues. The germline V and J ends were trimmed by 2 bases and 0 bases, with 21 bases remaining between them. The CDR3 coding sequence is TGTGCCAGCAGCTTAGTGGGGGAGGTTGGCGTTAACTCCTACGAGCAGTACTTC. Translated, it gives CASSLVGEVGVNSYEQYF.

This chain connects TRBV19 to TRBJ1-3; D is perhaps TRBD1 (6 bases). Germline loops: CDR1 LNHDA, CDR2 SQIVND (reference sequence). The ends were cut back, 5 bases at V and 4 bases at J, with 9 bases in the middle. This CDR3 is 13 amino acids long. The CDR3 sequence: CASSAQGGNTIYF. The CDR3 DNA sequence: TGTGCCAGTAGTGCACAGGGAGGAAACACCATATATTTT.

The CDR3 nucleotides are TGTGCCAGTAGTATACCCCCCCCAGCGGGAAGGGGGGAGCTGTTTTTT. This encodes CASSIPPPAGRGELFF. The V and J genes are TRBV19 and TRBJ2-2; TRBD2 aligns across 7 bases. This CDR3 contains 16 residues. Unmatched junction bases numbered 11, after V lost 2 bases and J lost 8 bases. CDR1 LNHDA and CDR2 SQIVND come from the germline V gene (reference sequence).

This chain joins TRBV7-9 and TRBJ1-3; 9 bases agree with TRBD1. The CDR3 covers 15 residues. Germline-derived CDR1 and CDR2 are SEHNR and FQNEAQ (reference sequence). After removal of 4 bases from V and 0 bases from J, the junction contained 1 base not matched to a gene. CDR3 amino acids: CASSSGQGSGNTIYF. CDR3 in DNA: TGTGCCAGCAGCTCGGGACAGGGCTCTGGAAACACCATATATTTT.

Here the CDR3 DNA reads TGCGCCAGCAGCTTGGTAGGCGGGTTTAGGTACGAGCAGTACTTC. It specifies CASSLVGGFRYEQYF. The rearrangement joins TRBV5-1 to TRBJ2-7; D perhaps matches TRBD2 (5 bases). The CDR3 covers 15 residues. Trimming removed 0 bases at V and 4 bases at J, with 14 bases between. Germline values: CDR1 SGHRS, CDR2 YFSETQ. The complete variable domain, with remaining parts taken from reference TRBV5-1 and TRBJ2-7, reads KAGVTQTPRYLIKTRGQQVTLSCSPISGHRSVSWYQQTPGQGLQFLFEYFSETQRNKGNFPGRFSGRQFSNSRSEMNVSTLELGDSALYLCASSLVGGFRYEQYFGPGTRLTVT.

The J gene is TRBJ1-5, the V gene TRBV5-1; TRBD1 matches at 7 bases. CDR3 length: 13 amino acids. The trim removed 4 bases at V and 7 bases at J, leaving 5 bases unmatched. Per the germline V gene, CDR1 is SGHRS and CDR2 is YFSETQ. The CDR3 DNA reads as TGCGCCAGCAGCCCCACAGGGGACCAGCCCCAGCATTTT. Protein product: CASSPTGDQPQHF.

The chain recombines TRBV5-1 with TRBJ2-7; 9 bases are shared with TRBD2. Germline loops: CDR1 SGHRS, CDR2 YFSETQ. This CDR3 has 15 amino acids. V gave up 3 bases and J gave up 2 bases; unmatched junction bases: 6. The CDR3, as DNA: TGCGCCAGCAGCTGGTCGGCGGGAGGGCCCTACGAGCAGTACTTC. Translation: CASSWSAGGPYEQYF. Supplemented by reference TRBV5-1 and TRBJ2-7, the full variable domain reads KAGVTQTPRYLIKTRGQQVTLSCSPISGHRSVSWYQQTPGQGLQFLFEYFSETQRNKGNFPGRFSGRQFSNSRSEMNVSTLELGDSALYLCASSWSAGGPYEQYFGPGTRLTVT.

The chain joins TRBV2 to TRBJ2-7, with D perhaps matching TRBD2 (6 bases). Trimming removed 3 bases from V and 2 bases from J, with 14 bases in between. Germline V gives CDR1 SNHLY, CDR2 FYNNEI. The CDR3 loop spans 15 amino acids. CDR3: CASSDSGGAAYEQYF. The CDR3 DNA sequence: TGTGCCAGCAGTGATTCTGGCGGGGCTGCCTACGAGCAGTACTTC.

Written as DNA, the CDR3 is TGTGCCAGCAGTTTAGCCCGGCAGGGGGGAGATACGCAGTATTTT. Translating it yields CASSLARQGGDTQYF. The J gene is TRBJ2-3, the V gene TRBV6-5, with D possibly TRBD1 on 7 matching bases. V lost 4 bases and J 5 bases, leaving 16 bases between the germline ends. CDR1 and CDR2 from the germline V gene are MNHEY and SVGAGI. CDR3 size: 15 residues.

The V gene is TRBV18, the J gene TRBJ1-4, with 7 bases aligning to TRBD1. The CDR3 has 20 amino acids. Per germline, CDR1 KGHSH and CDR2 LQKENI. The junction had 24 bases not matched to a gene; V was cut back by 6 bases and J by 5 bases. The DNA for the CDR3 is TGTGCCAGCTCTACAATCCTGGGGCAGGGGGTCGCCCCTAAAAATGAAAAACTGTTTTTT. Translation: CASSTILGQGVAPKNEKLFF.

V is TRBV5-6 and J is TRBJ2-7; 7 bases align to TRBD2. Germline trimming cut 0 bases from V and 0 bases from J; bases unmatched to any gene: 3. The V gene's germline CDR1 is SGHDT and CDR2 YYEEEE. The CDR3 is 15 amino acids. CDR3 DNA: TGTGCCAGCAGCTTGGCCGGGAGGAGCTCCTACGAGCAGTACTTC. Translation: CASSLAGRSSYEQYF.

The chain carries TRBV19 and TRBJ2-7; 9 nucleotides agree with TRBD1. Looked up from germline, CDR1 is LNHDA and CDR2 is SQIVND (reference sequence). V was clipped by 10 bases and J by 3 bases; unmatched bases: 13. The CDR3 totals 15 residues. CDR3 bases: TGTGCCACTAATCCGTCCGGACAGGGGAACTACGAGCAGTACTTC. This encodes CATNPSGQGNYEQYF.

This rearrangement joins TRBV27 to TRBJ1-2; D unresolved. Per germline, CDR1 MNHEY and CDR2 SMNVEV (reference sequence). The ends were cut back, 4 bases at V and 1 base at J, with 7 bases in the middle. This CDR3 is built from 13 residues. The CDR3 sequence: CASSWQSNYGYTF. CDR3 sequence (DNA): TGTGCCAGCAGTTGGCAAAGTAACTATGGCTACACCTTC.

In this sample, this clone turned up a few times. The V call is TRBV6-6, the J call TRBJ1-5; D perhaps matches TRBD1 (6 bases). The length of the CDR3 is 14 residues. CDR1 MNHNY and CDR2 SVGAGI come from the germline V gene (reference sequence). Trimming cost V 6 bases and J 8 bases, with 17 bases left between them. DNA for the CDR3: TGTGCCAGCAGCTCAAGTTGGGGGCCGGAGCCCCAGCATTTT. It is translated as CASSSSWGPEPQHF.

The CDR3, as DNA: TGTGCCAGCAGCTCCAGGGGGAGCTACGAGCAGTACTTC. Translated, it gives CASSSRGSYEQYF. J is TRBJ2-7 and V is TRBV11-2; 7 bases match TRBD1. Trimming at V came to 4 bases and at J to 3 bases, leaving 3 bases not matched to a gene. The CDR3 spans 13 residues. Germline CDR1 SGHAT, CDR2 FQNNGV.

The rearrangement links TRBV30 to TRBJ2-3; perhaps TRBD2 as D (5 bases). The V end was cut by 0 bases, the J end by 6 bases, with 10 bases between. The CDR3 loop spans 13 amino acids. Germline V gene lookup returns CDR1 GTSNPN and CDR2 SVGIG (reference sequence). This chain's CDR3 is CAWSVIWRDTQYF. The CDR3 DNA follows: TGTGCCTGGAGTGTGATATGGAGGGATACGCAGTATTTT.

This chain joins TRBV2 and TRBJ2-3, with 10 positions matching TRBD1. Unmatched junction bases numbered 9, after V lost 7 bases and J lost 14 bases. In germline, CDR1 is SNHLY, CDR2 FYNNEI. The CDR3 runs to 12 residues. The CDR3 sequence is CASTNAGQGWYF. CDR3 in DNA: TGTGCCAGCACCAACGCGGGACAGGGGTGGTATTTT. The full variable domain, rest sourced from reference TRBV2 and TRBJ2-3, is EPEVTQTPSHQVTQMGQEVILRCVPISNHLYFYWYRQILGQKVEFLVSFYNNEISEKSEIFDDQFSVERPDGSNFTLKIRSTKLEDSAMYFCASTNAGQGWYFGPGTRLTVL.

The chain recombines TRBV6-5 with TRBJ2-5, with 8 bases fitting TRBD1. V trimming: 6 bases; J trimming: 1 base; junction bases outside the gene matches: 4. CDR3 length equals 14 residues. Germline CDR1 is MNHEY and CDR2 is SVGAGI. The CDR3 is CASSHGTGQETQYF. In DNA form, the CDR3 reads TGTGCCAGCAGCCACGGGACAGGCCAAGAGACCCAGTACTTC.